The sequence of this TCR beta chain was determined in a study of T cell repertoires in cytomegalovirus infection. There are many counts of this clonotype. Antigen unknown. MiXCR, run by TCRdb on the reads, gives a single entry per CDR3 protein. This table has 200,000 to 300,000 distinct CDR3 sequences, about 12% appearing once. From germline, CDR1 is MDHEN and CDR2 SYDVKM. V shed 2 bases and J shed 4 bases, with 11 bases lying between them. The CDR3 spans 14 residues. Study conclusions and caveats: Frequencies of public TCR beta families were cumulated, and this identified carriers of CMV plus the relevant HLA.

V usage is TRBV28 and J usage is TRBJ1-1, with D perhaps matching TRBD1 (6 bases). The TCR originated in a human donor in good health (CMV status not recorded). Some clones in this sample may be carry-over from other donors' samples. Sequencing was done on a sample of PBMCs. CDR3 bases: TGTGCCAGCAGTTTAACAGGGAGGGGCACTGAAGCTTTCTTT. This encodes CASSLTGRGTEAFF.